This T cell receptor beta chain is from a study of blood T cell repertoires in COVID-19. Across the whole study: Italy, Spain and the United States were the sources of the convalescent and acute COVID-19 samples. PBMCs, B-cell-depleted T cells, or T cells provided the cDNA or gDNA that made up the material.

The germline V gene encodes CDR1 SGHRS and CDR2 YFSETQ. V was shortened by 4 bases and J by 3 bases, with 10 bases between the two germline ends. The CDR3 has 13 residues. In the original workflow: Nucleated cell counts were estimated from reference gene primer amplification. The repertoire was sequenced with immunoSEQ multiplex PCR; TCRdb's copy has only in-frame clones and lacks some. V, J and clone size reflect that table, while D and trimming were determined from the DNA. The data contain about 180,000 clones, about 91% of them singletons. The clonotype originates from a woman aged 25 to 39 with acute or convalescent COVID-19. Sequencing was done on a sample of peripheral blood. The J gene is TRBJ2-5, the V gene TRBV5-1; tentatively, D is TRBD1 (6 bases). The CDR3 region has the DNA TGCGCCAGCAGCAGGGACACTAAAGAGACCCAGTACTTC. Translating gives CASSRDTKETQYF.